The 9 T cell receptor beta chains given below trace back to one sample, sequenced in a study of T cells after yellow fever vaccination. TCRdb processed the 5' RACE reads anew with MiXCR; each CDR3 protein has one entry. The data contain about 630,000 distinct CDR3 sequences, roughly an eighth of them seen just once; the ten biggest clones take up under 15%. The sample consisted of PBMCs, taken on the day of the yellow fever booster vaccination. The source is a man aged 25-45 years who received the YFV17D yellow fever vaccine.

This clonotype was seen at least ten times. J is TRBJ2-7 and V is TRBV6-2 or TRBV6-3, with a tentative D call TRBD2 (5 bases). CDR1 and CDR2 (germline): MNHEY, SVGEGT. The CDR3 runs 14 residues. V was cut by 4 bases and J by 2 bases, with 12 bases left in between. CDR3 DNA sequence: TGTGCCAGCAGTTTGCGGGCCGGGGCCTACGAGCAGTACTTC. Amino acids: CASSLRAGAYEQYF.

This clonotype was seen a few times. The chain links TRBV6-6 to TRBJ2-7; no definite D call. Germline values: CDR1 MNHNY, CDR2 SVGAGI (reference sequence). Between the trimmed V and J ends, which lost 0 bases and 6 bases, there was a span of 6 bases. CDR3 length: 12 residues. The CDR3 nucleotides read TGTGCCAGCAGTTACTCGAAAAGCGAGCAGTACTTC. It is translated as CASSYSKSEQYF.

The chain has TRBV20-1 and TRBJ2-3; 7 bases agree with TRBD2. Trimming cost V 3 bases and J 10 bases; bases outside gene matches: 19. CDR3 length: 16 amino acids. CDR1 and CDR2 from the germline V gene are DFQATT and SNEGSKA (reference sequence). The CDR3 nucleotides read TGCAGTGCTAGCCGAGGGACTATAAGGGGCGGTCGATCGCAGTATTTT. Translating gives CSASRGTIRGGRSQYF.

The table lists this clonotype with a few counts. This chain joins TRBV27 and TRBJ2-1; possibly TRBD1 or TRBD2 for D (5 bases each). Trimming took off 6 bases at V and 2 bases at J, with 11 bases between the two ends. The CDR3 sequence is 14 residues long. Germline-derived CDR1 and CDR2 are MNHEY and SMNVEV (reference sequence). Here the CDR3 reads CASRRETAYNEQFF. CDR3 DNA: TGTGCCAGCAGGAGGGAGACAGCCTACAATGAGCAGTTCTTC.

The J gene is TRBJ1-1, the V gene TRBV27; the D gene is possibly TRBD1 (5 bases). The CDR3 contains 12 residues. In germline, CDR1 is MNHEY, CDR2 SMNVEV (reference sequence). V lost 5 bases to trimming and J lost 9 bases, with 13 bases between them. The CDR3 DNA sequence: TGTGCCAGCAGTGCCGGGGCTCAGAAAGCTTTCTTT. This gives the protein CASSAGAQKAFF.

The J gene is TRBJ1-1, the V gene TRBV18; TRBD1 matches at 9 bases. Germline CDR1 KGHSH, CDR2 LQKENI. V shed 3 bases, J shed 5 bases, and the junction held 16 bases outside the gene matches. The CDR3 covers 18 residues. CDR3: CASSPLPSQGARGTEAFF. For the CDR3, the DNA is TGTGCCAGCTCACCCCTTCCTTCACAGGGGGCTCGAGGAACTGAAGCTTTCTTT.

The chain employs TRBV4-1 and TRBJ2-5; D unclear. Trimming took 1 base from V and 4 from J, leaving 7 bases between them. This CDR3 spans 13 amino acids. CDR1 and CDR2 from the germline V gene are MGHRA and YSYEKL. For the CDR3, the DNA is TGCGCCAGCAGCCAAGCACTAAGAGAGACCCAGTACTTC. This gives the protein CASSQALRETQYF.

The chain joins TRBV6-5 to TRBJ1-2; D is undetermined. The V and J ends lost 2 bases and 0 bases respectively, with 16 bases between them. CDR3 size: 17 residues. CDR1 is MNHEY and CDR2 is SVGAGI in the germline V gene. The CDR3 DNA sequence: TGTGCCAGCAGTTACGGCTCAGACTCCTTTACTAACTATGGCTACACCTTC. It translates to CASSYGSDSFTNYGYTF.

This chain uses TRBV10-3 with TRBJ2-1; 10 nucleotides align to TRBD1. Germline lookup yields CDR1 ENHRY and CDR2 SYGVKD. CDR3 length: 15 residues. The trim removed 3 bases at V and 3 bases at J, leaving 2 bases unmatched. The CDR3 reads CAISDWTGGYNEQFF. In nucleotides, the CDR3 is TGTGCCATCAGTGACTGGACAGGGGGCTACAATGAGCAGTTCTTC.